A selection of T cell receptor beta chains follows, all from one sample in a study of cytomegalovirus exposure and HLA in healthy donors. Clones were read by immunoSEQ multiplex PCR, and TCRdb kept only the in-frame ones, dropping some. Counted here are some 220,000 clones, roughly 78% occurring once; the ten biggest clones make up about 0.45%. Sequencing used PBMCs. These receptor sequences come from a boy aged 10-17 years in good health and CMV-seronegative. CDR3s include the opening cysteine and the closing phenylalanine or tryptophan. The D gene is left open where the match is weak. Clone sizes are given selectively: once, few, many, or a class where the clone is expanded.

>TRBJ2-3|TRBD2|.|TRBV30
TGTGCCTGGAGTGAATTAAGAGCGGGAGAACGCGCTTTT
CAWSELRAGERAF
>TRBJ1-5|TRBD1|.|TRBV29-1
TGCAGCGCTCAGACAGGGGGCGGCCAGCCCCAGCATTTT
CSAQTGGGQPQHF
>TRBJ2-4|TRBD2|.|TRBV20-1
TGCAGTGCTCTTCGGGAGGGCATTCAGTACTTC
CSALREGIQYF
>TRBJ1-2|TRBD1|.|TRBV11-3
TGTGCCAGCAGTTTAGGACAGGGCTATGGCTACACCTTC
CASSLGQGYGYTF
>TRBJ1-1|.|.|TRBV6-5
TGTGCCAGCAGCCCGTCTAACACTGAAGCTTTCTTT
CASSPSNTEAFF
>TRBJ1-5|.|once|TRBV11-3
TGTGCCAGCAGCGAGGGGGGGGAATATCAGCCCCAGCATTTT
CASSEGGEYQPQHF
>TRBJ1-3|TRBD1|few|TRBV19
TGTGCCAGTAGTTTCCTTTCTCGGACAGGGGTGGTTTCTGGAAACACCATATATTTT
CASSFLSRTGVVSGNTIYF
>TRBJ2-7|.|once|TRBV5-5
TGTGCCAGCAGCTTGGAGCCTAGGCTCCACTTC
CASSLEPRLHF
>TRBJ2-3|TRBD2|once|TRBV6-4
TGTGCCAGCTCAACAACTAGCGGGAGTGATACGCAGTATTTT
CASSTTSGSDTQYF
>TRBJ1-5|.|.|TRBV14
TGTGCCAGCAGCCAAGAGTGGGGCCAGCCCCAGCATTTT
CASSQEWGQPQHF
>TRBJ1-1|.|once|TRBV19
TGTGCCAGTAGGCAGGCGACCACTGAAGCTTTCTTT
CASRQATTEAFF
>TRBJ2-7|.|.|TRBV5-4
TGTGCCAGCAGCTTGGGAGCAGGGGTCAAGGACTTC
CASSLGAGVKDF
>TRBJ1-1|TRBD1|.|TRBV30
TGTGCCTGGGGTCAGGGGGCATGGACTGAAGCTTTCTTT
CAWGQGAWTEAFF
>TRBJ1-3|TRBD1|.|TRBV12-5
TGTGCTAGTGGTCGGGGACAGGGGGACTCTGGAAACACCATATATTTT
CASGRGQGDSGNTIYF
>TRBJ1-4|.|.|TRBV21-1
TGTGCCAGCACCTCCACCGGACAGGGGCCTTCATTTAATGAAAAACTGTTTTTT
CASTSTGQGPSFNEKLFF
>TRBJ1-1|.|.|TRBV21-1
TGTGCCAGCAGCAAATGGGGTTACAACAGGGGGGCGAACACTGAAGCTTTCTTT
CASSKWGYNRGANTEAFF